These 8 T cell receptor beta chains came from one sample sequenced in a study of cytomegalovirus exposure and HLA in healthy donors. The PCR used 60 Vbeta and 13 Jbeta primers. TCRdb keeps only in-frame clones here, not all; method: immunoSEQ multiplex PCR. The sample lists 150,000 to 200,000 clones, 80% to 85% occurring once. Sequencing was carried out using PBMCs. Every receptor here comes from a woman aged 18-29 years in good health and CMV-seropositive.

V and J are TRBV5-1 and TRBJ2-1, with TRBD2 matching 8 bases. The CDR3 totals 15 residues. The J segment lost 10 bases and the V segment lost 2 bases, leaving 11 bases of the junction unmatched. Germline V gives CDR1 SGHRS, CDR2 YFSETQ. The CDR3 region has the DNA TGCGCCAGCAGCTTACTAGCGGCCCGGCCGGCGGAGCAGTTCTTC. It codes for CASSLLAARPAEQFF.

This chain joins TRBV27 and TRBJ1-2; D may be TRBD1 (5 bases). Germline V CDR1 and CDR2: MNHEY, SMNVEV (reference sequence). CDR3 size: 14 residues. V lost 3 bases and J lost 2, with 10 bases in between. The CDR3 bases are TGTGCCAGCAGTTTTGGGGGGGGGAACTATGGCTACACCTTC. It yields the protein CASSFGGGNYGYTF.

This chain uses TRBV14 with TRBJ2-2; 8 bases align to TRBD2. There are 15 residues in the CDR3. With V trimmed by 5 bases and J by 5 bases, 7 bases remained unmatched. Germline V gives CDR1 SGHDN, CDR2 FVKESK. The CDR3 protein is CASSFHGGGTGELFF. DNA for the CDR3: TGTGCCAGCAGCTTCCACGGGGGGGGAACCGGGGAGCTGTTTTTT.

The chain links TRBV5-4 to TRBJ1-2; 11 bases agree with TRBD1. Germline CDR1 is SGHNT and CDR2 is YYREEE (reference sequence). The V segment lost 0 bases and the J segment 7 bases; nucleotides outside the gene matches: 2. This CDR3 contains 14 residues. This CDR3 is CASSLGTGGSGYTF. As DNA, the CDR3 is TGTGCCAGCAGCTTGGGGACAGGGGGCAGTGGCTACACCTTC.

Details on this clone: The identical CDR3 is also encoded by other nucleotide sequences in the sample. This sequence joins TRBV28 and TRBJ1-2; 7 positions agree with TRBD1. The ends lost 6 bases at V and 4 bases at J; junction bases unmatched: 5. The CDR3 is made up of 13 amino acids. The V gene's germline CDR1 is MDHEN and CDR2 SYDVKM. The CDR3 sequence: CASSRQGGYGYTF. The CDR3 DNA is TGTGCCAGCAGCCGACAGGGAGGCTATGGCTACACCTTC.

For the CDR3, the DNA is TGCAGCGTTGAGACAGGGGAATACGAGCAGTACTTC. This translates into CSVETGEYEQYF. The chain joins TRBV29-1 to TRBJ2-7; TRBD1 matches 8 bases. Germline V CDR1 and CDR2: SQVTM, ANQGSEA. The CDR3 length is 12 residues. V was pared by 3 bases and J by 4 bases, with 2 bases of the junction left unmatched.

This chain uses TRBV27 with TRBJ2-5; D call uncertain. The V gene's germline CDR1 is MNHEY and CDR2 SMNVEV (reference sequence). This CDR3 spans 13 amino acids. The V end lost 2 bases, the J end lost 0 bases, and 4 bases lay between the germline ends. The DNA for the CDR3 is TGTGCCAGCAGTTTAGTATACCAAGAGACCCAGTACTTC. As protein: CASSLVYQETQYF.

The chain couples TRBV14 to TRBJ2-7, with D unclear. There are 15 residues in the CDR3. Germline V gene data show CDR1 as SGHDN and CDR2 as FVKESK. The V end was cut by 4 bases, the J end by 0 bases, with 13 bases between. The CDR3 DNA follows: TGTGCCAGCAGCCCTCAAGAGGCTGGCTCCTACGAGCAGTACTTC. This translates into CASSPQEAGSYEQYF.